This T cell receptor (beta chain) was sequenced in a study of T cell changes during pregnancy in multiple sclerosis (dated by TCRdb to about 2019). Concerning the study at large: The study looked at changes in the T cell repertoire across pregnancy in women with multiple sclerosis.

Comments on this clone: What antigen it recognizes has not been identified. Qualities for individual bases were not recorded, and no much larger clone is one base off.

The method was the immunoSEQ multiplex PCR assay. This immuneACCESS table, as held by TCRdb, lists in-frame sequences with V and J called but not all clones. Of the missing ones, under half trace to an unresolved V gene in checked studies; the others have no known cause. Within this sample are around 47,000 clones, with approximately 94% of them counted one time only. The ten largest clones add up to approximately 4.2% of the sample. From the cysteine up to the phenylalanine, the CDR3 has a length of 14 residues. CDR3 DNA is the only sequence kept; it has 42 bases, read in frame from the first base. CDR1 and CDR2 (SGHTA, FQGTGA) derive from the germline V gene. V is shortened by 1 base, J by 6 bases, and the region joining them spans 9 bases.

The clonotype originates from a female donor with multiple sclerosis, enrolled in a pregnancy study. The chain is encoded by TRBV7-3 joined to TRBJ2-2; the D gene is not confidently resolved. Sample: CD8+ T cells from peripheral blood mononuclear cells, taken in the first trimester of pregnancy. The CDR3 region reads CASSLMNEAGELFF. The sequenced DNA: TGTGCCAGCAGCTTAATGAACGAGGCCGGGGAGCTGTTTTTT.